The clone carrying this T cell receptor beta chain was found many times. Its antigen is unidentified. These data belong to a study of regulatory T cells in long-lasting Graves disease. The study's findings and limits: Persistent cases favored TRBV28, TRBJ1-2 and TRBJ2-5. Sharing of public clonotypes was greater in persistent patients (under 3,000) than in new patients (around 1,000). Reduced TCR diversity was observed in persistent Graves' patients versus newly diagnosed patients.

Assembly of TCR beta libraries relied on iRepertoire HTBI primers together with Arm-PCR of CDR3 regions. TCRdb analysed the multiplex PCR reads with MiXCR anew, one entry per CDR3 protein. Of almost 350,000 distinct CDR3 sequences in the sample, about 20% were seen once. Time point described: persistent/refractory GD, antithyroid drugs over 5 years with positive TRAb. Making the TCR library involved RNA that had been extracted from PBMCs. A blood draw put 8 to 10 milliliters of peripheral blood into EDTA tubes. With V trimmed by 7 bases and J by 4 bases, 9 bases remained unmatched. Germline V lookup: CDR1 MDHEN, CDR2 SYDVKM. The CDR3 is made up of 14 amino acids.

The receptor was isolated from a female donor with Graves disease. The chain joins TRBV28 to TRBJ1-1; 7 bases line up with TRBD1. The sample here was peripheral blood mononuclear cells (PBMCs), taken when the disease was refractory, from a patient treated with antithyroid drugs. In DNA form, the CDR3 reads TGTGCCAGCAACACTGGACAGGCGGGCACTGAAGCTTTCTTT. Residues: CASNTGQAGTEAFF.